The source of this T cell receptor beta chain is a study of CD8+ T cells in alopecia areata. Study-wide background: In an open-label trial, patients got 5 to 10 mg tofacitinib twice daily. Tofacitinib continued for 6 to 18 months and was then withheld for 6 months. Findings of the study overall: Scalp samples also yield sequences from resident alphabeta T cells of normal skin. Many expanded lesional clones persisted during tofacitinib (in both scalp and blood).

Note on this clone: Antigen unknown.

Treatment in this sample: oral pan-JAK inhibitor, 5-10 mg twice daily. V shed 3 bases and J 4 bases; nucleotides not matched to a gene: 4. The CDR3 loop spans 13 amino acids. Germline CDR1 reads GTSNPN; CDR2 reads SVGIG (reference sequence). Investigators isolated RNA and reverse transcribed it into cDNA to act as the sequencing template. The assay was immunoSEQ multiplex PCR, and TCRdb's table has in-frame clones only and misses some. The sample shows about 180,000 clones, 45% to 60% of them seen only once. This chain connects TRBV30 to TRBJ1-1; 8 bases agree with TRBD1. The sequence was obtained from a human donor with alopecia areata. Sequencing was performed on CD8+ T cells sorted from blood, taken around week 54, from a patient treated with tofacitinib. CDR3 protein: CAWSDRGGTEAFF. CDR3 nucleotides: TGTGCCTGGAGCGACAGGGGCGGCACTGAAGCTTTCTTT.